This is a list of T cell receptor beta chains from one sample in a study of vaccination effects on CD4 cells after COVID-19. TCRdb keeps only in-frame clones here, not all; method: immunoSEQ multiplex PCR. The sample holds about 66,000 clones, under 80% seen once. The antigens for these receptors are not known. The sample here was CD4+ T cells from PBMCs cultured without peptide, taken after COVID-19 vaccination. These TCRs come from a human donor who received a COVID-19 vaccine. Each CDR3 is given with its conserved first and last residue. The order of the fields is clone size, V gene, D gene, J gene, CDR3 protein, CDR3 DNA. A D gene is named only where the DNA matches it firmly. Size is omitted from some rows. Given values are once, few, many or a class for expanded clones.

-,TRBV7-2,-,TRBJ1-4,CASSFQVAANEKLFF,TGTGCCAGCAGCTTCCAGGTTGCAGCTAATGAAAAACTGTTTTTT
-,TRBV29-1,-,TRBJ2-2,CSVDRGGTGELFF,TGCAGCGTTGACAGGGGAGGGACCGGGGAGCTGTTTTTT
-,TRBV7-3,-,TRBJ2-6,CASSRDGSRSGANVLTF,TGTGCCAGCAGCCGGGACGGATCACGCTCTGGGGCCAACGTCCTGACTTTC
-,TRBV28,TRBD2,TRBJ2-4,CASSLGGVAKNIQYF,TGTGCCAGCAGTTTAGGGGGGGTAGCCAAAAACATTCAGTACTTC
-,TRBV7-7,TRBD1,TRBJ2-5,CASSRTGGEETQYF,TGTGCCAGCAGCCGTACAGGGGGTGAAGAGACCCAGTACTTC
once,TRBV7-3,-,TRBJ1-6,CASSFGNNSPLHF,TGTGCCAGCAGCTTTGGAAATAATTCACCCCTCCACTTT
-,TRBV5-6,-,TRBJ2-5,CASSQMAGQETQYF,TGTGCCAGCAGCCAAATGGCAGGGCAAGAGACCCAGTACTTC
-,TRBV3-1/TRBV3-2,TRBD2,TRBJ2-1,CASSQGGGGAYNEQFF,TGTGCCAGCAGCCAAGGGGGCGGGGGGGCGTACAATGAGCAGTTCTTC
once,TRBV27,-,TRBJ1-5,CASTPRGTQHF,TGTGCCAGCACCCCTCGTGGTACCCAGCATTTT
-,TRBV4-3,TRBD1,TRBJ1-1,CASSQGQGSTEAFF,TGCGCCAGCAGCCAGGGACAGGGTAGCACTGAAGCTTTCTTT
few,TRBV5-1,-,TRBJ1-2,CASSNMGLDSLLTATNYGYTF,TGCGCCAGCAGCAATATGGGCTTGGACAGCTTACTCACGGCTACTAACTATGGCTACACCTTC
-,TRBV4-1,-,TRBJ1-4,CASSHHSGTTNEKLFF,TGCGCCAGCAGCCATCATTCCGGGACAACTAATGAAAAACTGTTTTTT
-,TRBV27,TRBD1,TRBJ1-4,CASSPGQGLVMFF,TGTGCCAGCAGCCCGGGACAGGGTCTAGTTATGTTTTTT
-,TRBV19,-,TRBJ1-1,CASGPGSGPEAFF,TGTGCCAGCGGTCCCGGAAGTGGGCCTGAAGCTTTCTTT
-,TRBV6-6,-,TRBJ1-2,CASSYDSIDSYGYTF,TGTGCCAGCAGTTACGACTCAATTGATAGCTATGGCTACACCTTC
-,TRBV28,-,TRBJ2-5,CASSPSLGGSETQYF,TGTGCCAGCAGTCCGTCCCTGGGGGGCTCAGAGACCCAGTACTTC
-,TRBV5-1,TRBD1,TRBJ2-3,CASSGWGRGRNTDTQYF,TGCGCCAGCAGTGGCTGGGGCAGGGGGCGCAATACAGATACGCAGTATTTT
-,TRBV5-1,-,TRBJ1-2,CASSLGPPMSYGYTF,TGCGCCAGCAGCTTGGGACCGCCGATGAGCTATGGCTACACCTTC
-,TRBV5-1,-,TRBJ1-4,CASSYRDLNEKLFF,TGCGCCAGCAGCTACAGGGACTTAAATGAAAAACTGTTTTTT
-,TRBV28,-,TRBJ1-1,CASSWGREAFF,TGTGCCAGCAGTTGGGGCCGTGAAGCTTTCTTT
-,TRBV6-5,-,TRBJ2-3,CASSPGTPGTQYF,TGTGCCAGCAGTCCCGGAACCCCCGGTACGCAGTATTTT
-,TRBV5-1,-,TRBJ2-3,CASSLGGFTDTQYF,TGCGCCAGCAGCTTGGGGGGGTTCACAGATACGCAGTATTTT
-,TRBV7-9,TRBD1,TRBJ1-4,CASSSPTGGGEKLFF,TGTGCCAGCAGCTCCCCGACAGGGGGAGGGGAAAAACTGTTTTTT
-,TRBV18,TRBD1,TRBJ1-1,CASSPGTGAEAFF,TGTGCCAGCTCACCAGGGACAGGGGCTGAAGCTTTCTTT
-,TRBV10-2,-,TRBJ2-5,CASTVQGGETQYF,TGCGCCAGCACTGTACAGGGGGGGGAGACCCAGTACTTC
-,TRBV4-1,-,TRBJ2-6,CASSRRDLESGANVLTF,TGCGCCAGCAGCCGCCGGGATCTGGAGTCTGGGGCCAACGTCCTGACTTTC
-,TRBV6-5,-,TRBJ2-2,CASSYSKGDTGELFF,TGTGCCAGCAGTTACTCGAAGGGAGACACCGGGGAGCTGTTTTTT
-,TRBV7-2,TRBD1,TRBJ1-3,CASSRINPQGVYGNTIYF,TGTGCCAGCAGCCGGATTAACCCACAGGGGGTGTATGGAAACACCATATATTTT
-,TRBV30,-,TRBJ1-5,CAWSVGREDQPQHF,TGTGCCTGGAGTGTAGGGCGGGAAGATCAGCCCCAGCATTTT
-,TRBV5-8,-,TRBJ1-1,CASPGEEGGNTEAFF,TGTGCCAGCCCGGGAGAAGAGGGGGGGAACACTGAAGCTTTCTTT
-,TRBV28,-,TRBJ1-2,CASSLTGNGGYTF,TGTGCCAGCAGTTTAACGGGTAATGGTGGCTACACCTTC
-,TRBV6-5,-,TRBJ1-5,CASSRDRNQPQHF,TGTGCCAGCAGTCGGGACCGCAATCAGCCCCAGCATTTT
-,TRBV6-4,-,TRBJ2-2,CASRLGLGTGELFF,TGTGCCAGCAGACTGGGACTGGGGACCGGGGAGCTGTTTTTT
-,TRBV11-2,-,TRBJ2-5,CASSLGSGLETQYF,TGTGCCAGCAGCTTAGGGTCGGGGTTGGAGACCCAGTACTTC
few,TRBV3-1/TRBV3-2,TRBD1,TRBJ1-2,CASSPTGQVHGYTF,TGTGCCAGCAGCCCCACAGGACAGGTCCATGGCTACACCTTC
-,TRBV6-5,-,TRBJ1-2,CASSPRGDCYGYTF,TGTGCCAGCAGCCCACGAGGGGATTGCTATGGCTACACCTTC
-,TRBV7-6,-,TRBJ1-5,CASTRGHSNQPQHF,TGTGCTTCCACCCGGGGACATAGCAATCAGCCCCAGCATTTT
-,TRBV6-5,-,TRBJ1-3,CASSYSTGSSGNTIYF,TGTGCCAGCAGTTACTCTACAGGGAGCTCTGGAAACACCATATATTTT
-,TRBV5-1,-,TRBJ2-3,CASSPARGADTQYF,TGCGCCAGCAGCCCCGCGCGAGGTGCAGATACGCAGTATTTT
-,TRBV24-1,-,TRBJ1-5,CATSDRTVHQPQHF,TGTGCCACCAGTGATCGGACTGTCCATCAGCCCCAGCATTTT
-,TRBV5-1,-,TRBJ2-1,CASSYGGQPNEQFF,TGCGCCAGCAGTTACGGAGGGCAACCCAATGAGCAGTTCTTC
-,TRBV5-1,-,TRBJ2-2,CASSLDGEFFGELFF,TGCGCCAGCAGCTTGGACGGGGAGTTCTTCGGGGAGCTGTTTTTT
-,TRBV2,TRBD1,TRBJ2-2,CASSLRGLTSNTGELFF,TGTGCCAGCAGCCTCAGGGGGCTGACCTCGAACACCGGGGAGCTGTTTTTT
-,TRBV24-1,TRBD1,TRBJ1-2,CATSDPGQGVGGYTF,TGTGCCACCAGTGATCCCGGACAGGGTGTGGGTGGCTACACCTTC
-,TRBV10-3,TRBD1,TRBJ2-3,CAISDDRERTDTQYF,TGTGCCATCAGTGACGACAGGGAGAGAACAGATACGCAGTATTTT
-,TRBV7-2,TRBD2,TRBJ2-5,CASSLRRTSGGPGKTQYF,TGTGCCAGCAGCTTAAGGAGGACTAGCGGGGGGCCGGGAAAGACCCAGTACTTC
-,TRBV7-8,-,TRBJ2-2,CASRVRDGTGELFF,TGTGCCAGCAGGGTCCGGGACGGCACCGGGGAGCTGTTTTTT
-,TRBV5-1,-,TRBJ1-1,CASSPRGGMTEAFF,TGCGCCAGCAGCCCGCGGGGGGGCATGACTGAAGCTTTCTTT
-,TRBV6-2/TRBV6-3,-,TRBJ1-2,CASSYSGGITIGYTF,TGTGCCAGCAGTTACTCGGGAGGTATAACTATTGGCTACACCTTC
-,TRBV6-4,-,TRBJ1-2,CASSEWDGYGYTF,TGTGCCAGCAGTGAATGGGACGGCTATGGCTACACCTTC
-,TRBV9,-,TRBJ1-2,CASSVGGVGNYGYTF,TGTGCCAGCAGCGTAGGGGGGGTGGGGAACTATGGCTACACCTTC
-,TRBV6-4,-,TRBJ2-3,CASSENQGTDTQYF,TGTGCCAGCAGTGAAAATCAGGGCACAGATACGCAGTATTTT
-,TRBV19,-,TRBJ1-5,CASRGPLSASARQPQHF,TGTGCCAGTCGCGGTCCTCTTTCGGCGAGTGCCCGTCAGCCCCAGCATTTT
few,TRBV9,-,TRBJ1-1,CASSVLPNGNTEAFF,TGTGCCAGCAGCGTATTACCAAACGGGAACACTGAAGCTTTCTTT